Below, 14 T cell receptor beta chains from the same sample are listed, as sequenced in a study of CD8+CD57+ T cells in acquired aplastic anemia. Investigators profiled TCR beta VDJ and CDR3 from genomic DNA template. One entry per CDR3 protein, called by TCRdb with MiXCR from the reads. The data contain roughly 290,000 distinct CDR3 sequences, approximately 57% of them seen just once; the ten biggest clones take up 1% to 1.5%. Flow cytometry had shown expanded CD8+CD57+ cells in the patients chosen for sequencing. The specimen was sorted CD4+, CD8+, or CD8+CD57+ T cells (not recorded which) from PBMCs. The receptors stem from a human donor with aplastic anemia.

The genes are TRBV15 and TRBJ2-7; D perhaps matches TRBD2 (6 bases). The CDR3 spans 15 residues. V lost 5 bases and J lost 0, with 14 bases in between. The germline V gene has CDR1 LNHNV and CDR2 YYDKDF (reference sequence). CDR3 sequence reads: CATSPGVAPSYEQYF. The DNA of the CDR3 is TGTGCCACCAGCCCGGGGGTAGCGCCCTCCTACGAGCAGTACTTC.

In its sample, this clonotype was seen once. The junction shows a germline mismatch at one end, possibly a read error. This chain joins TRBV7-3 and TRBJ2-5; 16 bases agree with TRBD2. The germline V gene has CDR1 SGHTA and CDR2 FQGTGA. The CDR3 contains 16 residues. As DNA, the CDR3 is TGTGCCAGCAGCGTCGGGACTAGCGGGGGGGGAGAGACCCAGTGCTTC. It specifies CASSVGTSGGGETQCF.

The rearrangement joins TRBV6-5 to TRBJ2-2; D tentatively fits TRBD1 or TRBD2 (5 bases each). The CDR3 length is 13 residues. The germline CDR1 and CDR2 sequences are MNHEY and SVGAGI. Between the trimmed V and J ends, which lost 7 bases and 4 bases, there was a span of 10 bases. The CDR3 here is CASTEGRTGELFF. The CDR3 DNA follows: TGTGCCAGCACTGAGGGGCGCACCGGGGAGCTGTTTTTT.

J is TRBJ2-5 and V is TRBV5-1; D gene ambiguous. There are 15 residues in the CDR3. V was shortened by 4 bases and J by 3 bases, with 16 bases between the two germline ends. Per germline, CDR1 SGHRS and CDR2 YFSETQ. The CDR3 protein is CASSRDTNYKETQYF. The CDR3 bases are TGCGCCAGCAGCCGCGACACTAACTACAAAGAGACCCAGTACTTC.

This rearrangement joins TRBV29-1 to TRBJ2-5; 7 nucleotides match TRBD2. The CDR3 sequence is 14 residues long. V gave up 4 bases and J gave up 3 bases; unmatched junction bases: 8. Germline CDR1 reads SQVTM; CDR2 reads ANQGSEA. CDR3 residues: CSVVWEGQKETQYF. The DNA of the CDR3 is TGCAGCGTTGTTTGGGAGGGCCAAAAAGAGACCCAGTACTTC. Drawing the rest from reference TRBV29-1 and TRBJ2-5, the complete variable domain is SAVISQKPSRDICQRGTSLTIQCQVDSQVTMMFWYRQQPGQSLTLIATANQGSEATYESGFVIDKFPISRPNLTFSTLTVSNMSPEDSSIYLCSVVWEGQKETQYFGPGTRLLVL.

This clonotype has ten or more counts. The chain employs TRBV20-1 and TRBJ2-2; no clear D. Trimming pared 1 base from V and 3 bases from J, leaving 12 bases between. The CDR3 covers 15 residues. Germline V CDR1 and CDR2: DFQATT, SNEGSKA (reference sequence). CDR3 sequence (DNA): TGCAGTGCTAGAGTCCGCGCACAGTACACCGGGGAGCTGTTTTTT. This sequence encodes CSARVRAQYTGELFF.

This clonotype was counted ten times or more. The CDR3 region has the DNA TGTGCCAGCAGCAGAGGGGAAATGACTAACTATGGCTACACCTTC. Amino acids: CASSRGEMTNYGYTF. The chain links TRBV5-8 to TRBJ1-2; a possible D gene is TRBD1 (5 bases). The CDR3 is made up of 15 amino acids. Trimming stripped 4 bases from V and 0 bases from J, with 13 bases between. CDR1 is SGHTS, CDR2 YDEGEE, per germline.

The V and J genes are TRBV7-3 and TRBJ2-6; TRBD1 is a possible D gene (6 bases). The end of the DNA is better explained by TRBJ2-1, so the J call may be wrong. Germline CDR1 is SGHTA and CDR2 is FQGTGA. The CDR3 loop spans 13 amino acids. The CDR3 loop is CASSPNRESEQFF. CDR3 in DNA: TGTGCCAGCAGCCCAAACAGGGAAAGTGAGCAGTTCTTC.

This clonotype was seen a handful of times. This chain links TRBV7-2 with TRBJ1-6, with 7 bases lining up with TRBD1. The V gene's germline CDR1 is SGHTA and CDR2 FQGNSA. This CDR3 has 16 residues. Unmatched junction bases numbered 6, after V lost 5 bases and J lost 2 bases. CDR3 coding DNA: TGTGCCAGCAGCCCGTGGACAGGAACCTATAATTCACCCCTCCACTTT. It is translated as CASSPWTGTYNSPLHF.

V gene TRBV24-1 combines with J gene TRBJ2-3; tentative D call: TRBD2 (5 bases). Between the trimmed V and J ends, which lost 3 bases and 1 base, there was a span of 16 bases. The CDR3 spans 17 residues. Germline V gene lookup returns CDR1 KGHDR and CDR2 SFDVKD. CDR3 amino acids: CATSDAGELSGTDTQYF. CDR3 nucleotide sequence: TGTGCCACCAGTGATGCCGGGGAGTTGAGTGGCACAGATACGCAGTATTTT.

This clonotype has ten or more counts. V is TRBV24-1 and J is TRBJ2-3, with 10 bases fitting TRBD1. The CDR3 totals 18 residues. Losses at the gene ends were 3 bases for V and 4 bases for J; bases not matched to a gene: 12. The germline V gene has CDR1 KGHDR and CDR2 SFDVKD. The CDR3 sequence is CATSDPYPTGGGADTQYF. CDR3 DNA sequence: TGTGCCACCAGTGATCCCTACCCGACAGGGGGCGGGGCAGATACGCAGTATTTT.

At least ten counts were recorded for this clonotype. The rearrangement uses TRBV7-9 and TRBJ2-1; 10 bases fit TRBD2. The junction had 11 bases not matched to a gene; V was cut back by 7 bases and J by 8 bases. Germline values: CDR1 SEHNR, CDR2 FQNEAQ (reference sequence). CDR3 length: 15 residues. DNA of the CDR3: TGTGCCAGCACCGTACTAGCGGGATATGGGGATGAGCAGTTCTTC. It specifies CASTVLAGYGDEQFF. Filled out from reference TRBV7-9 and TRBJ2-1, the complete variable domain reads DTGVSQNPRHKITKRGQNVTFRCDPISEHNRLYWYRQTLGQGPEFLTYFQNEAQLEKSRLLSDRFSAERPKGSFSTLEIQRTEQGDSAMYLCASTVLAGYGDEQFFGPGTRLTVL.

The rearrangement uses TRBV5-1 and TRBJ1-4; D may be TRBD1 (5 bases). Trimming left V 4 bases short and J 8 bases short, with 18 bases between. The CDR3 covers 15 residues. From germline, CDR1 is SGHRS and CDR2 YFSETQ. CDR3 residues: CASSLGAISGEKLFF. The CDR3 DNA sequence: TGCGCCAGCAGCCTAGGGGCGATTAGCGGAGAAAAACTGTTTTTT.

In DNA, the CDR3 is TGCAGTGCTAGAGATATCATGAACACTGAAGCTTTCTTT. This sequence encodes CSARDIMNTEAFF. The chain is built from TRBV20-1 and TRBJ1-1; D is uncertain. With 0 bases removed from V and 0 bases from J, the gap between germline ends came to 5 bases. The CDR3 length is 13 residues. CDR1 DFQATT and CDR2 SNEGSKA come from the germline V gene (reference sequence).